One sample yielded the 2 T cell receptor beta chains listed below, sequenced in a study of blood T cell repertoires in COVID-19. TCRdb keeps only in-frame clones here, not all; method: immunoSEQ multiplex PCR. This sample has 30,000 to 50,000 clones, with 84% found just once. Specimen: peripheral blood. The receptors come from a man aged 45-60 years with active or convalescent COVID-19.

Written as DNA, the CDR3 is TGTGCCAGTAGTATGGGACAGGGGAACTATGGCTACACCTTC. Residues: CASSMGQGNYGYTF. This chain uses TRBV19 with TRBJ1-2, with 10 bases identical to TRBD1. The CDR3 covers 14 residues. The J segment lost 2 bases and the V segment lost 3 bases, leaving 0 bases of the junction unmatched. CDR1 LNHDA and CDR2 SQIVND come from the germline V gene (reference sequence).

This clone was counted between two and nine times. The chain uses TRBV4-1 and TRBJ1-4, with D unresolved. The CDR3 loop spans 14 amino acids. Germline V gene data show CDR1 as MGHRA and CDR2 as YSYEKL. The V end lost 4 bases, the J end lost 7 bases, and 13 bases lay between the germline ends. This CDR3 reads CASSPRDSLEKLFF. CDR3 bases: TGCGCCAGCAGCCCGCGTGACTCTCTTGAAAAACTGTTTTTT.